A selection of T cell receptor beta chains follows, all from one sample in a study of T cell repertoires in cytomegalovirus infection. TCRdb ran MiXCR on the reads and lists one entry per CDR3 protein. The sample yields roughly 600,000 distinct CDR3 sequences, 20% to 25% seen once. The sample consisted of CD8+ T cells from PBMCs. The source is a human donor in good health (CMV status not recorded). Some clones in this sample may be carry-over from other donors' samples. Each CDR3 is given with its conserved first and last residue. A D gene is named only where the DNA matches it firmly. Only part of the rows carry a size: once, few, many, or a class if the clone is expanded.

v_call: TRBV6-5; d_call: -; clone_size: -; j_call: TRBJ2-1; cdr3_aa: CASSYTDNYNEQFF; cdr3_nt: TGTGCCAGCAGTTACACGGACAACTACAATGAGCAGTTCTTC
v_call: TRBV6-5; d_call: TRBD1; clone_size: few; j_call: TRBJ2-3; cdr3_aa: CASSTLGQALSTDTQYF; cdr3_nt: TGTGCCAGCAGTACTCTCGGACAGGCGCTAAGCACAGATACGCAGTATTTT
v_call: TRBV9; d_call: -; clone_size: -; j_call: TRBJ1-5; cdr3_aa: CASSVAGINQPQHF; cdr3_nt: TGTGCCAGCAGCGTAGCAGGGATCAATCAGCCCCAGCATTTT
v_call: TRBV4-1; d_call: -; clone_size: many; j_call: TRBJ2-3; cdr3_aa: CASSQDPTRDTQYF; cdr3_nt: TGCGCCAGCAGCCAAGATCCTACCAGGGATACGCAGTATTTT
v_call: TRBV12-3/TRBV12-4; d_call: -; clone_size: few; j_call: TRBJ1-1; cdr3_aa: CASRKGEEGTEAFF; cdr3_nt: TGTGCCAGCAGGAAGGGTGAAGAGGGCACTGAAGCTTTCTTT
v_call: TRBV6-2/TRBV6-3; d_call: TRBD1; clone_size: many; j_call: TRBJ1-5; cdr3_aa: CASSYSGQGAWGNQPQHF; cdr3_nt: TGTGCCAGCAGTTACTCGGGACAGGGGGCTTGGGGCAATCAGCCCCAGCATTTT
v_call: TRBV7-6; d_call: -; clone_size: -; j_call: TRBJ2-1; cdr3_aa: CASSLDSSNEQFF; cdr3_nt: TGTGCCAGCAGCTTGGATAGTAGCAATGAGCAGTTCTTC
v_call: TRBV7-9; d_call: -; clone_size: many; j_call: TRBJ1-5; cdr3_aa: CASSLGGADQPQHF; cdr3_nt: TGTGCCAGCAGCTTAGGGGGGGCCGATCAGCCCCAGCATTTT
v_call: TRBV4-1; d_call: TRBD1; clone_size: -; j_call: TRBJ2-4; cdr3_aa: CASSQSDRGGVAKNIQYF; cdr3_nt: TGCGCCAGCAGCCAATCGGACAGGGGTGGTGTGGCCAAAAACATTCAGTACTTC
v_call: TRBV2; d_call: TRBD1; clone_size: -; j_call: TRBJ2-5; cdr3_aa: CASILRDRETQYF; cdr3_nt: TGTGCCAGCATTCTCCGGGACAGAGAGACCCAGTACTTC
v_call: TRBV5-6; d_call: TRBD1; clone_size: few; j_call: TRBJ2-2; cdr3_aa: CASRGRGRRNTGELFF; cdr3_nt: TGTGCCAGCCGGGGCAGGGGGCGCAGGAACACCGGGGAGCTGTTTTTT
v_call: TRBV20-1; d_call: -; clone_size: few; j_call: TRBJ1-1; cdr3_aa: CSARDRMHPPSLNTEAFF; cdr3_nt: TGCAGTGCTAGAGATCGAATGCATCCCCCAAGTTTGAACACTGAAGCTTTCTTT
v_call: TRBV6-9; d_call: -; clone_size: -; j_call: TRBJ2-5; cdr3_aa: CASSFRPGTYQETQYF; cdr3_nt: TGTGCCAGCAGTTTCAGGCCGGGGACCTACCAAGAGACCCAGTACTTC
v_call: TRBV10-3; d_call: -; clone_size: few; j_call: TRBJ2-2; cdr3_aa: CAILTLRDGELFF; cdr3_nt: TGTGCCATCTTAACATTGAGGGACGGGGAGCTGTTTTTT
v_call: TRBV7-2; d_call: TRBD1; clone_size: many; j_call: TRBJ1-1; cdr3_aa: CASSYGTGFAANTEAFF; cdr3_nt: TGTGCCAGCAGCTATGGGACAGGGTTCGCAGCGAACACTGAAGCTTTCTTT
v_call: TRBV12-3/TRBV12-4; d_call: -; clone_size: many; j_call: TRBJ2-1; cdr3_aa: CASSGLSYNEQFF; cdr3_nt: TGTGCCAGCAGTGGGTTGTCCTACAATGAGCAGTTCTTC
v_call: TRBV7-6; d_call: -; clone_size: many; j_call: TRBJ2-6; cdr3_aa: CASSLVTGGANVLTF; cdr3_nt: TGTGCCAGCAGCTTAGTGACAGGCGGGGCCAACGTCCTGACTTTC
v_call: TRBV20-1; d_call: TRBD1; clone_size: -; j_call: TRBJ1-6; cdr3_aa: CSASIPGQPNSPLHF; cdr3_nt: TGCAGTGCTAGCATACCGGGACAGCCTAATTCACCCCTCCACTTT